The table lists the clone carrying this T cell receptor (beta chain) with many counts. The source of the sample is a study of T cells in Graves' hyperthyroidism and ophthalmopathy. Cells are PBMCs isolated from around 9.4 ml of fresh blood. RNA transcripts were the template for amplifying TCR beta CDR3 regions. A first-round RT-PCR of the TCR CDR3 used the HTBI primer set. In TCRdb, the multiplex PCR reads were re-called with MiXCR into one record per CDR3 protein. The repertoire includes hundreds of thousands of distinct CDR3 sequences, under 15% of them detected once, and 32% sits in the top ten. This receptor was obtained from a woman in her 30s with Graves' hyperthyroidism. Input material: blood.

The CDR3 region is CSAITGPRGNQPQHF. The CDR3 DNA is TGCAGTGCTATTACAGGGCCCCGTGGCAATCAGCCCCAGCATTTT. The chain recombines TRBV20-1 with TRBJ1-5, with a weak D call TRBD1 (6 bases). V shed 4 bases and J shed 2 bases, with 15 bases lying between them. Germline V gene lookup returns CDR1 DFQATT and CDR2 SNEGSKA (reference sequence). The CDR3 is made up of 15 amino acids.